This record covers a single T cell receptor beta chain. This entry comes from a study of blood T cell repertoires in COVID-19. On the study more broadly: From T cells, B-cell-depleted T cells, or PBMCs came the material, which was cDNA or gDNA.

Original processing methods: Researchers report that nucleated cell counts were estimated from reference gene primer amplification. TCRdb keeps only in-frame clones here, not all; method: immunoSEQ multiplex PCR. V, J and clone size are taken as reported in that table, and D and trimming were inferred from the DNA itself. Among a few hundred thousand clones, over 80% were seen once, and the ten largest hold under 6%. Everyone who took part was about 18 to 90 years old, and they came from 24 US areas. Participants had their cohort set by participant-reported clinical history. CDR3 size: 15 residues. Trimming cost V 1 base and J 5 bases, with 14 bases left between them. Germline assignment: CDR1 SGHTA and CDR2 FQGTGA.

Sequencing was carried out using PBMCs or T cells enriched from blood (not recorded which). The receptor was isolated from a man under 40 who had recovered from COVID-19. This chain links TRBV7-3 with TRBJ1-2, with D perhaps TRBD1 (5 bases). The CDR3 region has the DNA TGTGCCAGCAGCTTAAACTCTGGGGGGAAGTATGGCTACACCTTC. This gives the protein CASSLNSGGKYGYTF.